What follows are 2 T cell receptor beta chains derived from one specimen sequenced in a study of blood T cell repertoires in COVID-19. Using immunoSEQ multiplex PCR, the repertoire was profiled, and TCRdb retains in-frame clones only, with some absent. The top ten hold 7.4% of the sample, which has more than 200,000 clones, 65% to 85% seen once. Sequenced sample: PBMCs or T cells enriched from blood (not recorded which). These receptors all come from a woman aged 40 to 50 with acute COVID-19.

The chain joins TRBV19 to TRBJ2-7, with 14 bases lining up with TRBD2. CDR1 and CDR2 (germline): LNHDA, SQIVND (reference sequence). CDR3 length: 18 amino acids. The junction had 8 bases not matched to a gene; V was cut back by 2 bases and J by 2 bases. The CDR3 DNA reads TGTGCCAGTAGTATATCAGGGACTAGCGGGAGCCACGCCTACGAGCAGTACTTC. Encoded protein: CASSISGTSGSHAYEQYF.

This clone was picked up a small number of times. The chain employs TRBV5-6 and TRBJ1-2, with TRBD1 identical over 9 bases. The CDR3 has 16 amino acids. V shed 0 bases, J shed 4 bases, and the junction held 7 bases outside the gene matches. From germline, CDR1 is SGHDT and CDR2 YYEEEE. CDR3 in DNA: TGTGCCAGCAGCTTGGTCCCGGGACAGGGACTCTATGGCTACACCTTC. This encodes CASSLVPGQGLYGYTF. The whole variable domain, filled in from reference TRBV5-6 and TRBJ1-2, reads DAGVTQSPTHLIKTRGQQVTLRCSPKSGHDTVSWYQQALGQGPQFIFQYYEEEERQRGNFPDRFSGHQFPNYSSELNVNALLLGDSALYLCASSLVPGQGLYGYTFGSGTRLTVV.